This TCR beta chain was identified in a study of response to subunit inactivated influenza vaccine (dated by TCRdb to the late 2010s). With regard to the full study: The study used deep quantitative T cell receptor repertoire profiling to track responses to a trivalent subunit inactivated influenza vaccine. The investigation overall reported the following: It was suggested by the authors that each seasonal influenza vaccination may recruit only a limited number of new T cells.

In the germline V gene, CDR1 corresponds to SGHVS and CDR2 to FQNEAQ. Measured from the cysteine to the phenylalanine, the CDR3 is 14 residues long. Solely the CDR3 DNA is kept, with 42 bases framed from the first base. Trimming takes 8 bases from V and 3 bases from J, and the germline ends sit 14 bases apart. Remarks on this clonotype: No cognate antigen has been identified for it. No per-base quality is available; no much larger clone lies one base away.

Libraries were prepared through RT-PCR. The sequencer was an Illumina HiSeq 2500. The raw public reads went through TCRdb reprocessing: fastp at Q25, MiXCR clone calling, in-frame beta chains kept. Every entry covers one CDR3 protein and lists the most common genes and DNA from its rows. The sample data list under 550,000 distinct CDR3 sequences, and 7.6% of these were observed just once. The ten largest clones represent roughly 13% of the sample. The rearranged segments are TRBV7-8 and TRBJ2-1, with the D gene uncertain. The origin of this receptor is a man in his fifties or sixties who received an inactivated influenza vaccine. Donor details come from another sample of the same person, matched by shared clones. The sequencing used PBMCs from blood, collected 23 months after vaccination. The DNA is TGTGCCAGCGTCGCCGGAGTCCACTACAATGAGCAGTTCTTC. It encodes CASVAGVHYNEQFF.